This T cell receptor beta chain derives from a study of CXCR3-negative and CXCR3-positive naive CD8 T cells. Carrying UMI labels, the TRB cDNA libraries were prepared through 5' RACE. With the 5' RACE reads reprocessed, TCRdb shows one record per CDR3 protein and no DNA. Its table lists about 92,000 distinct CDR3 sequences. CDR3 length: 13 residues. CDR1 and CDR2 from the germline V gene are LGHNA and YSLEER. Source material: naive CXCR3- CD8+ T cells from blood. The subset: CD45RO-CCR7+CD27+CD95- naive CD8+ T cells lacking CXCR3 (TNR3-). The sequence derives from a human donor in good health. Some clones in this sample may be carry-over from other donors' samples. The genes are TRBV4-3 and TRBJ2-7; TCRdb lists TRBD2, though no DNA is available to test this call. The CDR3: CASSPGLTYEQYF.